The 28 T cell receptor beta chains below were found in one sample sequenced in a study of glioma-infiltrating T cells (dated by TCRdb to 2016 to 2017). TCRdb records Illumina MiSeq as the sequencer. TCR alpha and beta CDR3 regions were amplified with the iRepertoire nested amplicon-rescue multiplex PCR (arm-PCR) platform from RNA. TCRdb reanalyzed the raw reads on its own, using fastp at Q25 for trimming and MiXCR for clone calling, and kept in-frame beta chains. A single entry per CDR3 protein holds the most common genes and DNA from its merged rows. The sample profile shows 100,000 to 150,000 distinct CDR3 sequences; 24% of them were found once. Jointly, the top ten make up about 30% of the sample. Sequencing used glioma tissue, nonneoplastic brain tissue, or PBMCs (not recorded which). The receptors stem from a human donor with low-grade glioma or glioblastoma, undergoing nonglioma brain surgery, or in good health (not recorded which).

To note about this clonotype: A much larger clone sits a single nucleotide away, making a read error possible. CDR3 region: CSVRGPNTEALF. The CDR3 bases are TGCAGTGTGAGGGGGCCGAACACTGAAGCTTTGTTT. The chain links TRBV20-1 to TRBJ1-1; 7 positions agree with TRBD1. Germline values: CDR1 DFQATT, CDR2 SNEGSKA (reference sequence). The CDR3 extends over 12 amino acids.

This clonotype has a count of ten or more. The CDR3 region has the DNA TGTGCCGGAAACTCTGGAGTCAGACTTAATGGCTACACCTTC. This codes for CAGNSGVRLNGYTF. The J gene is TRBJ1-2, the V gene TRBV6-1; D unresolved. The V and J ends lost 11 bases and 6 bases respectively, with 22 bases between them. The CDR3 sequence is 14 residues long. Per the germline V gene, CDR1 is MNHNS and CDR2 is SASEGT.

In its sample, this clonotype was seen a few times. The gene calls are TRBV7-9 and TRBJ1-4; TRBD1 is a possible D gene (6 bases). The CDR3 is 14 amino acids. Trimming left V 8 bases short and J 3 bases short, with 13 bases between. Germline lookup yields CDR1 SEHNR and CDR2 FQNEAQ (reference sequence). CDR3 nucleotide sequence: TGTGCCAGCCTCCCCGAGGGGGCTAATGAAAAACTGTTTTTT. Its translation is CASLPEGANEKLFF.

This clonotype was found a few times. An end of the junction does not agree with germline; a read error may underlie this. V gene TRBV4-1 combines with J gene TRBJ2-2; tentatively, D is TRBD1 (6 bases). Per the germline V gene, CDR1 is MGHRA and CDR2 is YSYEKL. The CDR3 is 17 amino acids. For the CDR3, the DNA is TGCGCCAGCAGCCTCACCGCCCAGGGGATGAACACCGGTGAGCTGTTTTTT. It translates to CASSLTAQGMNTGELFF.

The chain employs TRBV6-1 and TRBJ1-1; 9 nucleotides line up with TRBD1. The CDR3 has 15 amino acids. The germline gives CDR1 MNHNS, CDR2 SASEGT. V gave up 5 bases and J gave up 1 base; unmatched junction bases: 5. This chain's CDR3 is CASSRDRAPNTEAFF. For the CDR3, the DNA is TGTGCCAGCAGTAGGGACAGGGCACCGAACACTGAAGCTTTCTTT.

The V and J genes are TRBV7-3 and TRBJ2-5, with 8 bases lining up with TRBD2. The CDR3 spans 17 residues. Germline lookup yields CDR1 SGHTA and CDR2 FQGTGA. Germline trimming cut 0 bases from V and 5 bases from J; bases unmatched to any gene: 11. The CDR3 loop is CASSLTSLAGGQETQYF. The CDR3 DNA reads as TGTGCCAGCAGCTTAACGTCTTTGGCGGGGGGTCAGGAGACCCAGTACTTC.

The CDR3 reads CASNNGPLSYEQYV. The CDR3, as DNA: TGTGCCAGCAATAACGGCCCTCTCTCCTACGAGCAGTACGTC. V usage is TRBV6-1 and J usage is TRBJ2-7; D not certain. Trimming stripped 7 bases from V and 0 bases from J, with 13 bases between. The germline V gene encodes CDR1 MNHNS and CDR2 SASEGT. The CDR3 contains 14 residues.

In this sample, this clonotype turned up many times. V and J are TRBV7-9 and TRBJ2-3, with D perhaps matching TRBD1 or TRBD2 (5 bases each). Deletions cut 8 bases from V and 8 bases from J, with 14 bases between. The germline V gene encodes CDR1 SEHNR and CDR2 FQNEAQ (reference sequence). The CDR3 covers 12 residues. This CDR3 reads CASGTPTGTQYF. CDR3 nucleotides: TGTGCCAGCGGGACCCCCACGGGTACGCAGTATTTT.

This clonotype was seen repeatedly, ten times or more. The chain employs TRBV20-1 and TRBJ2-1, with 8 bases matching TRBD1. Germline CDR1 is DFQATT and CDR2 is SNEGSKA (reference sequence). The CDR3 is 14 residues long. Trimming removed 3 bases from V and 2 bases from J; junction bases left unmatched: 3. The CDR3 DNA follows: TGCAGTGCTAGCGACAGGGGACCCTACAATGAGCAGTTCTTC. As protein: CSASDRGPYNEQFF.

In its sample, this clonotype was seen a few times. The genes are TRBV14 and TRBJ2-5; TRBD1 is a possible D gene (6 bases). The CDR3 runs 16 residues. The V and J ends lost 5 bases and 2 bases respectively, with 18 bases between them. The germline gives CDR1 SGHDN, CDR2 FVKESK. The CDR3 loop reads CASSVGWTVFQETQYF. The CDR3 coding sequence is TGTGCCAGCAGCGTGGGGTGGACAGTTTTTCAAGAGACCCAGTACTTC.

Only a few counts were recorded for this clonotype. The rearrangement uses TRBV25-1 and TRBJ1-2; TRBD1 matches 9 bases. The CDR3 is made up of 15 amino acids. Germline assignment: CDR1 MGHDK and CDR2 SYGVNS. The trim removed 1 base at V and 5 bases at J, leaving 5 bases unmatched. The CDR3 loop reads CASSESTTGGYGYTF. As DNA, the CDR3 is TGTGCCAGCAGTGAATCCACGACAGGGGGGTATGGCTACACCTTC.

The gene calls are TRBV24-1 and TRBJ1-2; TRBD1 aligns across 8 bases. V shed 4 bases and J 4 bases; nucleotides not matched to a gene: 4. The CDR3 extends over 14 amino acids. Per the germline V gene, CDR1 is KGHDR and CDR2 is SFDVKD. The DNA for the CDR3 is TGTGCCACCAGTGACTGGACAGGGACCTATGGCTACACCTTC. Residues: CATSDWTGTYGYTF.

This clonotype was seen ten or more times. The chain carries TRBV20-1 and TRBJ2-3, with TRBD2 matching 10 bases. CDR3 length: 14 residues. J was trimmed by 2 bases and V by 5 bases; bases with no gene match: 4. The germline V gene has CDR1 DFQATT and CDR2 SNEGSKA (reference sequence). The CDR3 nucleotides read TGCAGTGCTCGAAGCGGGGGGGCCACAGATACGCAGTATTTT. Residues: CSARSGGATDTQYF.

The table lists this clonotype with a few counts. This chain joins TRBV24-1 and TRBJ2-5, with D unclear. The CDR3 length is 13 residues. Germline CDR1 and CDR2: KGHDR and SFDVKD. V gave up 0 bases and J gave up 1 base, with 2 bases separating them. The CDR3, as DNA: TGTGCCACCAGTGATTTGGTCCAAGAGACCCAGTACTTC. It codes for CATSDLVQETQYF.

This clonotype was observed many times. The chain is built from TRBV27 and TRBJ2-7; the match to TRBD2 covers 9 bases. The V gene end was trimmed by 5 bases and the J gene end by 7 bases; junction bases not matched to a gene: 15. The CDR3 runs 16 residues. Germline values: CDR1 MNHEY, CDR2 SMNVEV (reference sequence). Here the CDR3 DNA reads TGTGCCAGCAGTCCCCTGGGTAGCGGGGGACGTGGAGAGCAGTACGTC. This encodes CASSPLGSGGRGEQYV.

As to this clonotype: One base away lies a much larger clone, so this may be a sequencing read error. This chain links TRBV15 with TRBJ2-3, with D unclear. V was pared by 1 base and J by 2 bases, with 10 bases between. Germline values: CDR1 LNHNV, CDR2 YYDKDF (reference sequence). This CDR3 comprises 15 residues. Here the CDR3 reads CATSRGKSDTDTQYF. The CDR3 region has the DNA TGTGCCACCAGCAGAGGTAAAAGTGACACAGATACGCAGTATTTT.

This clonotype has at least ten counts. This chain connects TRBV14 to TRBJ2-3; D gene uncertain. Germline CDR1 is SGHDN and CDR2 is FVKESK. The CDR3 runs to 13 residues. Trimming took 2 bases from V and 2 from J, leaving 5 bases between them. This chain's CDR3 is CASSQWVTDTQYF. CDR3 bases: TGTGCCAGCAGCCAATGGGTCACAGATACGCAGTATTTT.

In this sample, this clonotype turned up a few times. The chain combines TRBV7-2 with TRBJ1-5; 10 bases fit TRBD1. The CDR3 loop spans 15 amino acids. Germline CDR1 and CDR2: SGHTA and FQGNSA. Trimming at V came to 4 bases and at J to 5 bases, leaving 5 bases not matched to a gene. In nucleotides, the CDR3 is TGTGCCAGCAGCTCTAGGGGGACAGGGGATCAGCCCCAGCATTTT. Encoded protein: CASSSRGTGDQPQHF. Full variable domain (rest looked up from reference TRBV7-2 and TRBJ1-5): GAGVSQSPSNKVTEKGKDVELRCDPISGHTALYWYRQSLGQGLEFLIYFQGNSAPDKSGLPSDRFSAERTGGSVSTLTIQRTQQEDSAVYLCASSSRGTGDQPQHFGDGTRLSIL.

CDR3 sequence reads: CASSFEYQETQYF. CDR3 nucleotides: TGTGCCAGCAGCTTCGAGTACCAAGAGACCCAGTACTTC. This chain uses TRBV7-6 with TRBJ2-5; D gene uncertain. V was shortened by 3 bases and J by 0 bases, with 5 bases between the two germline ends. CDR1 and CDR2 (germline): SGHVS, FNYEAQ. The length of the CDR3 is 13 residues.

The rearrangement uses TRBV3-1 and TRBJ2-1; a weak D match, TRBD1 (5 bases). Trimming took 5 bases from V and 3 from J, leaving 8 bases between them. The CDR3 covers 13 residues. Per germline, CDR1 LGHDT and CDR2 YNNKEL (reference sequence). The CDR3 nucleotides are TGTGCCAGCAGCTCAGGGTTCTACAATGAGCAGTTCTTC. Protein product: CASSSGFYNEQFF.

V gene TRBV20-1 combines with J gene TRBJ1-1; D is ambiguous. V lost 6 bases, J lost 8 bases, and 10 bases lay in between. This CDR3 is 10 amino acids long. Per the germline V gene, CDR1 is DFQATT and CDR2 is SNEGSKA (reference sequence). In nucleotides, the CDR3 is TGCAGTGCCGCCGGACGCGAAGCTTTCTTT. This translates into CSAAGREAFF.

This clonotype was observed a handful of times. The chain uses TRBV20-1 and TRBJ1-4; 9 positions match TRBD1. The V segment lost 6 bases and the J segment 8 bases; nucleotides outside the gene matches: 19. CDR1 DFQATT and CDR2 SNEGSKA come from the germline V gene (reference sequence). This CDR3 has 17 amino acids. The CDR3 loop is CSAIPHLRGQGGEKLFF. The CDR3 DNA is TGCAGTGCCATCCCACACCTAAGGGGACAGGGTGGCGAAAAACTGTTTTTT.

Ten or more counts support this clonotype. The chain links TRBV3-1 to TRBJ2-3; 8 bases line up with TRBD1. Per the germline V gene, CDR1 is LGHDT and CDR2 is YNNKEL (reference sequence). Losses at the gene ends were 0 bases for V and 1 base for J; bases not matched to a gene: 9. The CDR3 has 18 amino acids. The CDR3: CASSQDPTGAAGTDTQYF. DNA of the CDR3: TGTGCCAGCAGCCAAGATCCGACAGGGGCCGCGGGCACAGATACGCAGTATTTT.

In this sample, this clonotype turned up a few times. The V gene is TRBV19, the J gene TRBJ1-1, with unresolved D. V lost 6 bases to trimming and J lost 6 bases, with 17 bases between them. The CDR3 runs to 14 residues. CDR1 is LNHDA and CDR2 is SQIVND in the germline V gene (reference sequence). The CDR3 DNA follows: TGTGCCAGTAGGTTACAAGGAAGTCTTGCTGAAGCTTTCTTT. Residues: CASRLQGSLAEAFF.

Comments on this clonotype: The junction differs from germline at one of its ends, possibly a read error. For the CDR3, the DNA is TGTGCCAGCAGCTTAGACAGTATGAACACTGAAGCTCTCTTT. It specifies CASSLDSMNTEALF. This chain links TRBV7-2 with TRBJ1-1; no clear D gene. The germline gives CDR1 SGHTA, CDR2 FQGNSA. The CDR3 consists of 14 residues.

The DNA for the CDR3 is TGTGCCAGCAGCTTAGGTACCGGGGAGGTAGATACGCAGTATTTT. This gives the protein CASSLGTGEVDTQYF. J is TRBJ2-3 and V is TRBV7-2; TRBD2 might be the D (6 bases). V dropped 1 base and J dropped 5 bases, with 13 bases sitting between them. Germline V lookup: CDR1 SGHTA, CDR2 FQGNSA. The CDR3 covers 15 residues.

Details on this clonotype: With a much larger clone just one base away, this may be a read error. The V call is TRBV6-6, the J call TRBJ1-2, with D uncertain. Germline loops: CDR1 MNHNY, CDR2 SVGAGI (reference sequence). This CDR3 is 13 amino acids long. The V end lost 2 bases, the J end lost 3 bases, and 7 bases lay between the germline ends. CDR3 nucleotides: TGTGCCAGCAGTTACGAGGGTGACTATGGCTACACCTTC. Translated: CASSYEGDYGYTF.

Only a few counts were recorded for this clonotype. CDR3 sequence reads: CASSLNRHVYGYTF. The CDR3 nucleotides are TGTGCCAGCAGTTTAAACCGACATGTCTATGGCTACACCTTC. The rearrangement joins TRBV27 to TRBJ1-2; D remains unclear. The CDR3 loop spans 14 amino acids. Trimming left V 2 bases short and J 4 bases short, with 11 bases between. Germline V lookup: CDR1 MNHEY, CDR2 SMNVEV (reference sequence).